The clone carrying this T cell receptor (beta chain) appeared a few times. Its antigen is unknown. These data are taken from a study of graft-versus-host responses after intestinal transplantation. For the study at large: Recipients got multivisceral, liver-intestinal, or isolated intestinal transplants. Among the recipients, all got anti-thymocyte globulin induction and then tacrolimus and steroids for about 3 years.

Investigators treated the graft tissue so that it released intraepithelial and lamina propria lymphocytes. This table comes from immunoSEQ multiplex PCR, and its TCRdb copy is limited to in-frame clones, with some not included. The data hold approximately 60,000 clones, with about nine tenths observed a single time. Germline values: CDR1 MGHRA, CDR2 YSYEKL. The trim removed 3 bases at V and 7 bases at J, leaving 2 bases unmatched. The CDR3 sequence is 14 residues long. Broader study findings: Marrow from the recipient contained GvH clones, some of which had appeared first in ileum or blood.

The sample consisted of ileum tissue, taken more than 350 days after transplant. This clonotype originated in a human patient who received an intestinal transplant, so some T cells may come from the graft donor. The rearrangement links TRBV4-1 to TRBJ2-1, with 11 bases identical to TRBD2. The CDR3 loop is CASSQGLAENEQFF. Written as DNA, the CDR3 is TGCGCCAGCAGCCAGGGACTAGCGGAAAATGAGCAGTTCTTC.